This TCR beta chain emerged from a study of blood T cell repertoires in COVID-19. Turning to the study itself: PBMCs, B-cell-depleted T cells, or T cells provided the cDNA or gDNA that made up the material.

Libraries were prepared by immunoSEQ multiplex PCR; TCRdb keeps only in-frame clonotypes and omits some of them. The sample includes under 50,000 clones, 85% to 90% of them seen just once. CDR3 size: 14 residues. Trimming cost V 7 bases and J 1 base, with 14 bases left between them. Germline loops: CDR1 SNHLY, CDR2 FYNNEI. In its sample, this clone was seen a few times. The chain uses TRBV2 and TRBJ2-7; tentatively, D is TRBD1 (5 bases). The sequencing sample was made of peripheral blood. The receptor's source is a man aged 50-60 years with active COVID-19. CDR3 residues: CASTADSPSYEQYF. The CDR3 nucleotides are TGTGCCAGCACCGCAGACAGCCCTTCCTACGAGCAGTACTTC.